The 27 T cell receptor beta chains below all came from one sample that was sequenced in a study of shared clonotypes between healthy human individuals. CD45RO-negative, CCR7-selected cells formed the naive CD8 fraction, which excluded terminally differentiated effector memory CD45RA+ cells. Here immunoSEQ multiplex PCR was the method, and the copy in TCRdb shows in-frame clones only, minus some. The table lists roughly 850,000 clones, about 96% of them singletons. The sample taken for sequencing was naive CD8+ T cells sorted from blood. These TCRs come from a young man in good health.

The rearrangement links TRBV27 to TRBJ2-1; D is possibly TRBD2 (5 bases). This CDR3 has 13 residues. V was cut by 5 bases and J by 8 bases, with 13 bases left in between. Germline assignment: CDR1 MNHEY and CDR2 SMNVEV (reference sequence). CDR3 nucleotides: TGTGCCAGCAGTGCCCTAGGTAGCGATGAGCAGTTCTTC. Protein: CASSALGSDEQFF.

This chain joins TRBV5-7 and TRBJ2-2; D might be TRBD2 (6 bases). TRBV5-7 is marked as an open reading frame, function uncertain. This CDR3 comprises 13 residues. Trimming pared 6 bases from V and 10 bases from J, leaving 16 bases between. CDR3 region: CASIPLWEEELFF. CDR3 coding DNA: TGTGCCAGCATCCCACTATGGGAGGAGGAGCTGTTTTTT.

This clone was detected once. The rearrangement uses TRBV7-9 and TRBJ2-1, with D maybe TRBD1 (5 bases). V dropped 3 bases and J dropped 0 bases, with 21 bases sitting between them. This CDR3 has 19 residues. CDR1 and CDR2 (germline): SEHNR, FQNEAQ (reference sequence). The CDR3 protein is CASSFNRQTEYSSYNEQFF. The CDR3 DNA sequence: TGTGCCAGCAGCTTCAACAGACAGACTGAATATAGCTCCTACAATGAGCAGTTCTTC.

The DNA for the CDR3 is TGTGCCAGCAGCTTAGTAGACGGGCCCAACTACGAGCAGTACTTC. Translating gives CASSLVDGPNYEQYF. This sequence joins TRBV11-2 and TRBJ2-7, with D uncertain. Germline values: CDR1 SGHAT, CDR2 FQNNGV. Trimming shortened V by 1 base and J by 3 bases, and 13 bases separated the two germline ends. CDR3 length: 15 residues.

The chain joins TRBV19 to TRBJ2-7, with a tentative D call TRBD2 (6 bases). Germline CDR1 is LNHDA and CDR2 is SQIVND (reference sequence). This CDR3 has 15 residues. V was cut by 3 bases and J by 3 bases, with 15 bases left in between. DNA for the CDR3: TGTGCCAGTAGTATTTCTGGGGGAGGAAACTACGAGCAGTACTTC. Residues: CASSISGGGNYEQYF.

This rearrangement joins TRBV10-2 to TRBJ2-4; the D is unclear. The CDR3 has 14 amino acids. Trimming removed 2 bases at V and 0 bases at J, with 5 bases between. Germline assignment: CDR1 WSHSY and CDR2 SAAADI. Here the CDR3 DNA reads TGCGCCAGCAGTGAGGACCCAGCCAAAAACATTCAGTACTTC. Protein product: CASSEDPAKNIQYF.

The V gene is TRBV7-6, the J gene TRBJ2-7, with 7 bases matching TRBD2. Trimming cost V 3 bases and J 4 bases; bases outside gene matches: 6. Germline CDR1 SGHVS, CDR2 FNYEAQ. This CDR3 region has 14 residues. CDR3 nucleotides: TGTGCCAGCAGCTTGGCCCTGGGGGGGTACGAGCAGTACTTC. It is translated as CASSLALGGYEQYF.

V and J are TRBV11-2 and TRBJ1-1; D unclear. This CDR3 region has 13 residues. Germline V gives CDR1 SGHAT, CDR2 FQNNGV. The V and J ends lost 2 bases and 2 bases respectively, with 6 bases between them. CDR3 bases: TGTGCCAGCAGCTTAACGGTAAACACTGAAGCTTTCTTT. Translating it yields CASSLTVNTEAFF.

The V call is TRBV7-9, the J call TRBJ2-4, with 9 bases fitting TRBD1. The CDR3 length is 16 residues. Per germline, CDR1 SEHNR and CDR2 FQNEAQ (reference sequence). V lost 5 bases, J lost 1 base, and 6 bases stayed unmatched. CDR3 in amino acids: CASSPLQGAAKNIQYF. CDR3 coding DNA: TGTGCCAGCAGCCCACTACAGGGGGCTGCCAAAAACATTCAGTACTTC. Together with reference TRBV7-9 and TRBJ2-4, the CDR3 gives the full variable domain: DTGVSQNPRHKITKRGQNVTFRCDPISEHNRLYWYRQTLGQGPEFLTYFQNEAQLEKSRLLSDRFSAERPKGSFSTLEIQRTEQGDSAMYLCASSPLQGAAKNIQYFGAGTRLSVL.

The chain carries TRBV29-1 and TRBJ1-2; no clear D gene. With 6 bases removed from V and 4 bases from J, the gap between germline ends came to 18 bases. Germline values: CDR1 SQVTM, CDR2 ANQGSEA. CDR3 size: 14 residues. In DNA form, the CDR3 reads TGCAGCGTGGTCCGAGTTGGAGGGTCCTATGGCTACACCTTC. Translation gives CSVVRVGGSYGYTF.

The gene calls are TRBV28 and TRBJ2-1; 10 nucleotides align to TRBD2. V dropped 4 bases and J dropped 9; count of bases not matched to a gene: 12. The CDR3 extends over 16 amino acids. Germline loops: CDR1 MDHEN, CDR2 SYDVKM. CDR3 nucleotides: TGTGCCAGCAGTTCCCCTAGCCTAGCGGGAGTGAGTGAGCAGTTCTTC. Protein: CASSSPSLAGVSEQFF. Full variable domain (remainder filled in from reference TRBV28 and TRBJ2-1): DVKVTQSSRYLVKRTGEKVFLECVQDMDHENMFWYRQDPGLGLRLIYFSYDVKMKEKGDIPEGYSVSREKKERFSLILESASTNQTSMYLCASSSPSLAGVSEQFFGPGTRLTVL.

CDR3 sequence reads: CASSPLLGESAGELFF. The DNA for the CDR3 is TGTGCCAGCTCACCACTCCTGGGAGAATCCGCCGGGGAGCTGTTTTTT. The chain recombines TRBV18 with TRBJ2-2, with a weak D call TRBD2 (5 bases). V shed 1 base and J shed 6 bases, with 15 bases lying between them. Looked up from germline, CDR1 is KGHSH and CDR2 is LQKENI. The CDR3 covers 16 residues.

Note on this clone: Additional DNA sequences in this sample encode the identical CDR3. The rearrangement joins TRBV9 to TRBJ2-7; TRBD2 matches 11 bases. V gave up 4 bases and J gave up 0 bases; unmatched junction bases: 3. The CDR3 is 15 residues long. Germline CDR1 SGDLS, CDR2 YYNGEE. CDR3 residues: CASSFGTSGSYEQYF. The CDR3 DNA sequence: TGTGCCAGCAGCTTCGGGACTAGCGGCTCCTACGAGCAGTACTTC.

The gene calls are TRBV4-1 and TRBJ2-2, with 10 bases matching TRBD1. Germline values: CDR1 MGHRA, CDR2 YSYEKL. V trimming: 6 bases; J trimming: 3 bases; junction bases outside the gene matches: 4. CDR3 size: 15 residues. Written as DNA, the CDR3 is TGCGCCAGCAGACTTGGGACAGGGGACACCGGGGAGCTGTTTTTT. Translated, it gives CASRLGTGDTGELFF.

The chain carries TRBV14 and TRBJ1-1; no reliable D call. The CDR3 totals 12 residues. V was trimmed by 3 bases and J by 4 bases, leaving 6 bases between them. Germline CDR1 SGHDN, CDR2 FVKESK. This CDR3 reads CASSHLGTEAFF. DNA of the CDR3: TGTGCCAGCAGCCACTTAGGCACTGAAGCTTTCTTT.

The CDR3 DNA reads TGTGCCAGCAGCTCTAGTTGGGGCAATGAGCAGTTCTTC. Translation: CASSSSWGNEQFF. This chain uses TRBV7-6 with TRBJ2-1; no definite D call. The CDR3 has 13 residues. V lost 4 bases and J 6 bases, leaving 10 bases between the germline ends. Germline CDR1 and CDR2: SGHVS and FNYEAQ.

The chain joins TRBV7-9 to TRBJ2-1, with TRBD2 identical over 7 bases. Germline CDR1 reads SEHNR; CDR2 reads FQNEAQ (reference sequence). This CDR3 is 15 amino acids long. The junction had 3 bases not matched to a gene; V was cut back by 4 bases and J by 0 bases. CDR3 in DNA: TGTGCCAGCAGCTCAGCGGGAAGCTCCTACAATGAGCAGTTCTTC. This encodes CASSSAGSSYNEQFF.

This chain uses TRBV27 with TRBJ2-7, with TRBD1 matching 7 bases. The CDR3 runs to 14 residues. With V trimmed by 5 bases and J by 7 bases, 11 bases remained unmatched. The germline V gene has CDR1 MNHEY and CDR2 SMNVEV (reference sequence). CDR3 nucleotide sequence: TGTGCCAGCAGTGGGGACAGTAGCCCTTATGAGCAGTACTTC. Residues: CASSGDSSPYEQYF.

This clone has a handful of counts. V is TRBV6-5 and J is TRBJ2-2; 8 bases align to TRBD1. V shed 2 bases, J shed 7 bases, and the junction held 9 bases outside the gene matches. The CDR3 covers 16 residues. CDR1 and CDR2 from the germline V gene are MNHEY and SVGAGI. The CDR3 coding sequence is TGTGCCAGCAGTTACGCCACAGGGGGTGGTAGCGGGGAGCTGTTTTTT. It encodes CASSYATGGGSGELFF.

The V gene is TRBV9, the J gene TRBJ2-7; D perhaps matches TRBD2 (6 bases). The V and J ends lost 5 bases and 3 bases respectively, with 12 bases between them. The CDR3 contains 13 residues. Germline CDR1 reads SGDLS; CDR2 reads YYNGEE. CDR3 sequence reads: CASSSGSNYEQYF. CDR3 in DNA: TGTGCCAGCAGTAGCGGATCAAACTACGAGCAGTACTTC.

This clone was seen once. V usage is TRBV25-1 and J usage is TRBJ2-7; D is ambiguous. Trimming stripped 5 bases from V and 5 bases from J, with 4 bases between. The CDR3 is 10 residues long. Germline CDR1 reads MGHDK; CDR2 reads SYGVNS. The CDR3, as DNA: TGTGCCAGCAGTCTTGACGAGCAGTACTTC. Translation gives CASSLDEQYF.

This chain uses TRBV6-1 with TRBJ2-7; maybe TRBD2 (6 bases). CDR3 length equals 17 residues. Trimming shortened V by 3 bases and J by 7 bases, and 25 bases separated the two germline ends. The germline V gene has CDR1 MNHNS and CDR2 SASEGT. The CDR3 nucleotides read TGTGCCAGCAGTGACCCCCTGTGGCGGGACTCCGTTGCTGAGCAGTACTTC. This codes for CASSDPLWRDSVAEQYF.

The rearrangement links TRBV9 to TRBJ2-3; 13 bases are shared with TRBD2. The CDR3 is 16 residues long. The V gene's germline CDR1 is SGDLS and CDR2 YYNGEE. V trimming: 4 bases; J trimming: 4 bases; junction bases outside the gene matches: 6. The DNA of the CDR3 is TGTGCCAGCAGCTCCGGGACTAGCGGGAAGTCAGATACGCAGTATTTT. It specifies CASSSGTSGKSDTQYF.

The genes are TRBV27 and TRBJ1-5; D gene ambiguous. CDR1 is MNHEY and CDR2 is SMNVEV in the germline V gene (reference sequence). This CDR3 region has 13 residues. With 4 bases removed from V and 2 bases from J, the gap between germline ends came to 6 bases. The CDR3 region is CASSSWGNQPQHF. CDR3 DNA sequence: TGTGCCAGCAGTTCATGGGGCAATCAGCCCCAGCATTTT.

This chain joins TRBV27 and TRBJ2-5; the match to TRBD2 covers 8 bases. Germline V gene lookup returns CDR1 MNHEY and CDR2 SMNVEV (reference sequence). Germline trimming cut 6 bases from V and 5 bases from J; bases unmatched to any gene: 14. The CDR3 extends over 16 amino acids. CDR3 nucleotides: TGTGCCAGCAGCGGCAGCCCGGCGGGGGGCCGGGAGACCCAGTACTTC. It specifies CASSGSPAGGRETQYF.

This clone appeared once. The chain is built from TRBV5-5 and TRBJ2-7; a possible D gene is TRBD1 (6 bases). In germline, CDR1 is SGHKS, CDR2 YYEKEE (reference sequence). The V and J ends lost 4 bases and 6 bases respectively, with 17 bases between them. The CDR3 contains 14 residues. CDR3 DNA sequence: TGTGCCAGCAGCGGAACCGGGACACAGGGCGAGCAGTACTTC. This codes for CASSGTGTQGEQYF.

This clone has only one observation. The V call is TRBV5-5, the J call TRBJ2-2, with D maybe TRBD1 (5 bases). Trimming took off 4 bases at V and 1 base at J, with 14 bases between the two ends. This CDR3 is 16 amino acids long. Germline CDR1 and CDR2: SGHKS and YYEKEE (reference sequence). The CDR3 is CASSRRPGQNTGELFF. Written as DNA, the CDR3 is TGTGCCAGCAGCCGACGACCAGGACAGAACACCGGGGAGCTGTTTTTT.